This T cell receptor beta chain emerged from a study of blood T cell repertoires in COVID-19. For the study at large: The samples span acute and convalescent COVID-19 from the United States, Italy and Spain. The cDNA or gDNA used as material had been derived from T cells, B-cell-depleted T cells, or PBMCs.

Original analysis: Reference gene primer amplification gave nucleated cell count estimates. Clones were sequenced by immunoSEQ multiplex PCR, and TCRdb holds only the in-frame ones, with some missing. D and trimming come from the DNA, and the V and J calls and clone size come from that table. The sample includes approximately 69,000 clones, around 86% of them seen just once. J gave up 7 bases and V 7 bases, and 2 bases lay outside the gene matches. The germline gives CDR1 SNHLY, CDR2 FYNNEI. This CDR3 contains 13 residues. The receptor was isolated from a human donor in a cohort sampled during active COVID-19. The V and J genes are TRBV2 and TRBJ1-6, with 9 bases matching TRBD1. Sequencing input: peripheral blood. In DNA form, the CDR3 reads TGTGCCAGCACGGACAGGGGCAATTCACCCCTCCACTTT. Amino acids: CASTDRGNSPLHF.